Listed below are T cell receptor beta chains from one sample, sequenced in a study of blood T cells in healthy people across ages. TCRdb re-called the 5' RACE reads with MiXCR, one entry per CDR3 protein. This table has around 1.1 million distinct CDR3 sequences, roughly two fifths appearing once. Sequenced input: blood. The receptors shown here come from a man aged 18 to 30 in good health. CDR3s include the opening cysteine and the closing phenylalanine or tryptophan. The D gene is left open where the match is weak. Size tells how often a clone was seen (once, few, many) or the class of an expanded clone, and some rows leave it out.

j_gene: TRBJ1-1; d_gene: -; abundance: -; v_gene: TRBV28; CDR3aa: CASSLYRPEGNTEAFF; CDR3nt: TGTGCCAGCAGTTTATACCGACCGGAAGGGAACACTGAAGCTTTCTTT
j_gene: TRBJ2-1; d_gene: -; abundance: -; v_gene: TRBV9; CDR3aa: CASSVNGGPYNEQFF; CDR3nt: TGTGCCAGCAGCGTAAACGGGGGGCCCTACAATGAGCAGTTCTTC
j_gene: TRBJ2-7; d_gene: TRBD1; abundance: -; v_gene: TRBV7-9; CDR3aa: CASSLRDRRTYNEQYF; CDR3nt: TGTGCCAGCAGCTTACGGGACAGGCGGACCTACAATGAGCAGTACTTC
j_gene: TRBJ2-2; d_gene: -; abundance: -; v_gene: TRBV28; CDR3aa: CASSGPRGAIAGELFF; CDR3nt: TGTGCCAGTAGTGGCCCACGGGGGGCTATCGCCGGGGAGCTGTTTTTT
j_gene: TRBJ1-2; d_gene: -; abundance: few; v_gene: TRBV24-1; CDR3aa: CATSDHTGNGGYTF; CDR3nt: TGTGCCACCAGTGACCATACAGGGAACGGCGGCTACACCTTC
j_gene: TRBJ1-1; d_gene: -; abundance: few; v_gene: TRBV7-8; CDR3aa: CASSSMGGVNTEAFF; CDR3nt: TGTGCCAGCAGCTCAATGGGGGGAGTGAACACTGAAGCTTTCTTT
j_gene: TRBJ2-7; d_gene: TRBD1; abundance: few; v_gene: TRBV7-9; CDR3aa: CASSFVGQGLEQYF; CDR3nt: TGTGCCAGCAGCTTCGTCGGACAGGGACTCGAGCAGTACTTC
j_gene: TRBJ2-3; d_gene: -; abundance: few; v_gene: TRBV6-2/TRBV6-3; CDR3aa: CASSYLEGTSTDTQYF; CDR3nt: TGTGCCAGCAGTTACCTTGAGGGGACTAGCACAGATACGCAGTATTTT
j_gene: TRBJ1-5; d_gene: -; abundance: few; v_gene: TRBV20-1; CDR3aa: CSARDGKIVGQPQHF; CDR3nt: TGCAGTGCTAGAGATGGCAAGATAGTGGGCCAGCCCCAGCATTTT
j_gene: TRBJ1-2; d_gene: -; abundance: few; v_gene: TRBV29-1; CDR3aa: CSVEDRGSGGYTF; CDR3nt: TGCAGCGTTGAAGATCGGGGGTCGGGCGGCTACACCTTC
j_gene: TRBJ2-7; d_gene: -; abundance: -; v_gene: TRBV12-3/TRBV12-4; CDR3aa: CASTLSGYNEQYF; CDR3nt: TGTGCCAGCACCCTTAGCGGCTACAATGAGCAGTACTTC
j_gene: TRBJ1-1; d_gene: -; abundance: -; v_gene: TRBV6-5; CDR3aa: CASSLRQALMNTEAFF; CDR3nt: TGTGCCAGCAGTCTCCGACAAGCCCTGATGAACACTGAAGCTTTCTTT
j_gene: TRBJ2-5; d_gene: -; abundance: few; v_gene: TRBV5-6; CDR3aa: CASSLSGLGETQYF; CDR3nt: TGTGCCAGCAGCTTGTCGGGTCTGGGGGAGACCCAGTACTTC
j_gene: TRBJ1-1; d_gene: -; abundance: few; v_gene: TRBV4-1; CDR3aa: CASSQIREGTEAFF; CDR3nt: TGCGCCAGCAGCCAGATCCGGGAGGGCACTGAAGCTTTCTTT
j_gene: TRBJ2-1; d_gene: TRBD2; abundance: -; v_gene: TRBV12-3/TRBV12-4; CDR3aa: CASSTTSGSSYNEQFF; CDR3nt: TGTGCCAGCAGTACCACTAGCGGAAGCTCCTACAATGAGCAGTTCTTC
j_gene: TRBJ1-6; d_gene: TRBD1; abundance: -; v_gene: TRBV2; CDR3aa: CASRERTGHNSPLHF; CDR3nt: TGTGCCAGCAGGGAGAGGACAGGCCATAATTCACCCCTCCACTTT
j_gene: TRBJ2-3; d_gene: -; abundance: -; v_gene: TRBV19; CDR3aa: CASSNLKADTQYF; CDR3nt: TGTGCCAGTAGTAATCTCAAGGCAGATACGCAGTATTTT
j_gene: TRBJ2-2; d_gene: -; abundance: -; v_gene: TRBV7-2; CDR3aa: CASSLAETVLVPGELFF; CDR3nt: TGTGCCAGCAGCTTAGCCGAAACCGTACTAGTTCCCGGGGAGCTGTTTTTT
j_gene: TRBJ2-7; d_gene: -; abundance: -; v_gene: TRBV20-1; CDR3aa: CSASTADSYEQYF; CDR3nt: TGCAGTGCTAGTACGGCCGACTCCTACGAGCAGTACTTC
j_gene: TRBJ2-1; d_gene: TRBD2; abundance: -; v_gene: TRBV4-2; CDR3aa: CASSQGLAGDLPSSYNEQFF; CDR3nt: TGTGCCAGCAGCCAAGGACTAGCGGGGGACCTCCCGAGCTCCTACAATGAGCAGTTCTTC
j_gene: TRBJ1-5; d_gene: -; abundance: -; v_gene: TRBV19; CDR3aa: CASSISPGALSSNQPQHF; CDR3nt: TGTGCCAGTAGTATTAGTCCAGGGGCGTTGAGTAGCAATCAGCCCCAGCATTTT
j_gene: TRBJ1-1; d_gene: -; abundance: -; v_gene: TRBV4-3; CDR3aa: CASSQYPGPLDAEAFF; CDR3nt: TGCGCCAGCAGCCAATATCCGGGCCCCCTGGACGCTGAAGCTTTCTTT
j_gene: TRBJ2-1; d_gene: TRBD2; abundance: few; v_gene: TRBV10-3; CDR3aa: CAIKGREGNEQFF; CDR3nt: TGTGCCATCAAAGGCAGGGAGGGGAATGAGCAGTTCTTC
j_gene: TRBJ1-1; d_gene: TRBD1; abundance: -; v_gene: TRBV5-1; CDR3aa: CASRTAGQGITEAFF; CDR3nt: TGCGCCAGCAGGACCGCGGGACAGGGAATAACTGAAGCTTTCTTT
j_gene: TRBJ2-2; d_gene: -; abundance: -; v_gene: TRBV2; CDR3aa: CARGENRVSTGELFF; CDR3nt: TGTGCCAGGGGGGAAAACAGGGTATCCACCGGGGAGCTGTTTTTT
j_gene: TRBJ1-2; d_gene: TRBD1; abundance: -; v_gene: TRBV11-1; CDR3aa: CASSLSPGQEATPKVNYGYTF; CDR3nt: TGTGCCAGCAGCTTGTCTCCGGGACAGGAGGCTACTCCGAAAGTAAACTATGGCTACACCTTC
j_gene: TRBJ1-2; d_gene: TRBD1; abundance: -; v_gene: TRBV5-6; CDR3aa: CASSLWDRGHPNYGYTF; CDR3nt: TGTGCCAGCAGCTTGTGGGACAGGGGACACCCCAACTATGGCTACACCTTC
j_gene: TRBJ2-1; d_gene: TRBD1; abundance: -; v_gene: TRBV5-1; CDR3aa: CASSVATGGGEQFF; CDR3nt: TGCGCCAGCAGCGTAGCGACAGGGGGCGGTGAGCAGTTCTTC
j_gene: TRBJ1-5; d_gene: -; abundance: few; v_gene: TRBV5-8; CDR3aa: CASNAPQHF; CDR3nt: TGTGCCAGCAACGCGCCCCAGCATTTT
j_gene: TRBJ1-2; d_gene: -; abundance: -; v_gene: TRBV20-1; CDR3aa: CSASDAGYTF; CDR3nt: TGCAGTGCTAGTGACGCTGGCTACACCTTC
j_gene: TRBJ1-2; d_gene: TRBD1; abundance: few; v_gene: TRBV28; CDR3aa: CASSRYRGPWGYTF; CDR3nt: TGTGCCAGCAGTCGCTACAGGGGGCCTTGGGGCTACACCTTC
j_gene: TRBJ2-3; d_gene: -; abundance: few; v_gene: TRBV20-1; CDR3aa: CSARWQGTDTQYF; CDR3nt: TGCAGTGCTCGTTGGCAGGGGACAGATACGCAGTATTTT
j_gene: TRBJ2-3; d_gene: -; abundance: many; v_gene: TRBV20-1; CDR3aa: CSAVNSQDRYTDTQYF; CDR3nt: TGCAGTGCTGTTAACTCCCAGGACAGATACACAGATACGCAGTATTTT
j_gene: TRBJ2-1; d_gene: -; abundance: once; v_gene: TRBV3-1; CDR3aa: CASSHNSAGSYNEQFF; CDR3nt: TGTGCCAGCAGCCACAACTCGGCCGGCTCCTACAATGAGCAGTTCTTC
j_gene: TRBJ2-3; d_gene: -; abundance: -; v_gene: TRBV4-2; CDR3aa: CASSQRLTDTQYF; CDR3nt: TGTGCCAGCAGCCAACGTCTCACAGATACGCAGTATTTT
j_gene: TRBJ2-3; d_gene: TRBD2; abundance: few; v_gene: TRBV29-1; CDR3aa: CSVQVAGGGTDTQYF; CDR3nt: TGCAGCGTCCAAGTAGCGGGGGGCGGCACAGATACGCAGTATTTT
j_gene: TRBJ2-7; d_gene: -; abundance: -; v_gene: TRBV10-3; CDR3aa: CAVMDTSSYEQYF; CDR3nt: TGTGCCGTCATGGACACTAGCTCCTACGAGCAGTACTTC
j_gene: TRBJ1-1; d_gene: -; abundance: -; v_gene: TRBV6-1; CDR3aa: CASSEVSGVNTEAFF; CDR3nt: TGTGCCAGCAGTGAAGTGTCAGGGGTGAATACTGAAGCTTTCTTT
j_gene: TRBJ1-1; d_gene: -; abundance: -; v_gene: TRBV20-1; CDR3aa: CSAIGNLNTEAFF; CDR3nt: TGCAGTGCTATAGGGAATTTAAACACTGAAGCTTTCTTT
j_gene: TRBJ2-2; d_gene: -; abundance: -; v_gene: TRBV24-1; CDR3aa: CATSEPGDTGELFF; CDR3nt: TGTGCCACCAGTGAGCCAGGGGACACCGGGGAGCTGTTTTTT
j_gene: TRBJ2-2; d_gene: -; abundance: -; v_gene: TRBV7-6; CDR3aa: CASSSYKGRSTGELFF; CDR3nt: TGTGCCAGCAGCTCCTATAAGGGTAGGAGCACCGGGGAGCTGTTTTTT
j_gene: TRBJ1-2; d_gene: TRBD1; abundance: many; v_gene: TRBV9; CDR3aa: CASRTGGPDYGYTF; CDR3nt: TGTGCCAGCAGGACAGGGGGCCCTGACTATGGCTACACCTTC
j_gene: TRBJ2-2; d_gene: -; abundance: few; v_gene: TRBV4-2; CDR3aa: CASSQGSLEAGELFF; CDR3nt: TGTGCCAGCAGCCAAGGGTCCCTTGAGGCCGGGGAGCTGTTTTTT
j_gene: TRBJ2-2; d_gene: -; abundance: few; v_gene: TRBV3-1; CDR3aa: CASSDDSSIHTGELFF; CDR3nt: TGTGCCAGCAGCGACGACAGCTCAATACACACCGGGGAGCTGTTTTTT
j_gene: TRBJ1-4; d_gene: -; abundance: -; v_gene: TRBV7-2; CDR3aa: CASSSQGSNEKLFF; CDR3nt: TGTGCCAGCAGCTCCCAGGGGAGTAATGAAAAACTGTTTTTT
j_gene: TRBJ2-3; d_gene: TRBD2; abundance: -; v_gene: TRBV13; CDR3aa: CASSSGTSGYGTDTQYF; CDR3nt: TGTGCCAGCAGCTCCGGGACTAGCGGCTACGGCACAGATACGCAGTATTTT
j_gene: TRBJ1-6; d_gene: -; abundance: -; v_gene: TRBV7-2; CDR3aa: CASGTFESPLHF; CDR3nt: TGTGCCAGTGGGACGTTTGAATCACCCCTCCACTTT
j_gene: TRBJ2-1; d_gene: TRBD2; abundance: -; v_gene: TRBV20-1; CDR3aa: CSARAQSPTSGGAQAYNEQFF; CDR3nt: TGCAGTGCTAGAGCGCAGAGTCCGACTAGCGGGGGGGCCCAGGCCTACAATGAGCAGTTCTTC
j_gene: TRBJ2-2; d_gene: TRBD1; abundance: few; v_gene: TRBV6-5; CDR3aa: CAISGTGGAQTGELFF; CDR3nt: TGTGCCATATCCGGGACAGGGGGCGCCCAGACCGGGGAGCTGTTTTTT
j_gene: TRBJ2-3; d_gene: -; abundance: -; v_gene: TRBV4-1; CDR3aa: CASSQHLSTDTQYF; CDR3nt: TGCGCCAGCAGCCAACACTTGAGCACAGATACGCAGTATTTT
j_gene: TRBJ2-3; d_gene: -; abundance: -; v_gene: TRBV4-3; CDR3aa: CASSQDLLGRLTDTQYF; CDR3nt: TGCGCCAGCAGCCAAGATCTCTTAGGACGCCTCACAGATACGCAGTATTTT
j_gene: TRBJ1-6; d_gene: -; abundance: -; v_gene: TRBV12-3/TRBV12-4; CDR3aa: CASSLSGPNSPLHF; CDR3nt: TGTGCCAGCAGTTTATCAGGGCCCAATTCACCCCTCCACTTT
j_gene: TRBJ2-5; d_gene: -; abundance: -; v_gene: TRBV5-1; CDR3aa: CASSSQIGEPNQETQYF; CDR3nt: TGCGCCAGCAGCTCCCAAATCGGGGAGCCTAACCAAGAGACCCAGTACTTC
j_gene: TRBJ2-5; d_gene: -; abundance: -; v_gene: TRBV11-2; CDR3aa: CASSPPGIRQYF; CDR3nt: TGTGCCAGCAGCCCCCCGGGTATAAGACAGTACTTC
j_gene: TRBJ2-1; d_gene: -; abundance: -; v_gene: TRBV6-5; CDR3aa: CANSRGRNNEQFF; CDR3nt: TGTGCCAACAGCCGTGGACGGAACAATGAGCAGTTCTTC
j_gene: TRBJ2-5; d_gene: TRBD1; abundance: many; v_gene: TRBV25-1; CDR3aa: CASGYGTGETQYF; CDR3nt: TGTGCCAGCGGGTATGGGACAGGGGAGACCCAGTACTTC
j_gene: TRBJ2-1; d_gene: -; abundance: -; v_gene: TRBV4-3; CDR3aa: CASSQGSGFDNEQFF; CDR3nt: TGCGCCAGCAGCCAAGGTTCAGGGTTTGACAATGAGCAGTTCTTC
j_gene: TRBJ2-7; d_gene: -; abundance: few; v_gene: TRBV6-2/TRBV6-3; CDR3aa: CASSYYFGRIYEQYF; CDR3nt: TGTGCCAGCAGTTATTATTTCGGCCGAATCTACGAGCAGTACTTC
j_gene: TRBJ1-4; d_gene: -; abundance: -; v_gene: TRBV2; CDR3aa: CATRPDGATNEKLFF; CDR3nt: TGTGCCACCAGGCCGGACGGTGCAACTAATGAAAAACTGTTTTTT